One and the same sample provided the 17 T cell receptor beta chains below, sequenced in a study of blood T cell repertoires in COVID-19. Data came from immunoSEQ multiplex PCR; TCRdb stores just in-frame clones and leaves some out. The table records about 280,000 clones, roughly 89% of them present only once. The specimen sequenced was PBMCs or T cells enriched from blood (not recorded which). The receptors derive from a woman younger than 30 with acute COVID-19.

The rearrangement links TRBV30 to TRBJ2-3; TRBD2 might be the D (6 bases). The CDR3 contains 13 residues. Trimming left V 2 bases short and J 5 bases short, with 11 bases between. CDR1 GTSNPN and CDR2 SVGIG come from the germline V gene (reference sequence). The CDR3 DNA follows: TGTGCCTGGAGTTACCGAGCGGGAGATACGCAGTATTTT. This codes for CAWSYRAGDTQYF.

The V gene is TRBV18, the J gene TRBJ1-5; D is ambiguous. The germline gives CDR1 KGHSH, CDR2 LQKENI. The CDR3 has 14 amino acids. Trimming stripped 0 bases from V and 7 bases from J, with 10 bases between. CDR3 in amino acids: CASSPPEVGQPQHF. CDR3 in DNA: TGTGCCAGCTCACCACCTGAGGTAGGCCAGCCCCAGCATTTT.

V gene TRBV19 combines with J gene TRBJ1-5; D may be TRBD1 (6 bases). From germline, CDR1 is LNHDA and CDR2 SQIVND (reference sequence). The length of the CDR3 is 15 residues. Trimming shortened V by 3 bases and J by 6 bases, and 15 bases separated the two germline ends. CDR3 residues: CASSIVYGGPQPQHF. The CDR3 region has the DNA TGTGCCAGTAGTATTGTATATGGGGGCCCTCAGCCCCAGCATTTT. Looking up the rest from reference TRBV19 and TRBJ1-5 gives the full variable domain: DGGITQSPKYLFRKEGQNVTLSCEQNLNHDAMYWYRQDPGQGLRLIYYSQIVNDFQKGDIAEGYSVSREKKESFPLTVTSAQKNPTAFYLCASSIVYGGPQPQHFGDGTRLSIL.

This chain connects TRBV19 to TRBJ2-7, with D possibly TRBD2 on 6 matching bases. CDR1 is LNHDA and CDR2 is SQIVND in the germline V gene (reference sequence). The V end lost 5 bases, the J end lost 2 bases, and 34 bases lay between the germline ends. The CDR3 sequence is 21 residues long. The CDR3 here is CASSPGRLKKRALAGPYEQYF. The CDR3 nucleotides are TGTGCCAGTAGTCCCGGGAGACTAAAGAAACGAGCTTTGGCGGGACCCTACGAGCAGTACTTC.

This chain joins TRBV5-4 and TRBJ2-1, with 15 positions matching TRBD2. This CDR3 has 18 amino acids. J gave up 9 bases and V 9 bases, and 19 bases lay outside the gene matches. Germline V gene sequence: CDR1 SGHNT, CDR2 YYREEE (reference sequence). The CDR3 bases are TGTGCCACCGGACAGGGAGCGGGACTAGCGGGAGGTAGGATTGAGCAGTTCTTC. Translation: CATGQGAGLAGGRIEQFF.

V is TRBV5-1 and J is TRBJ2-1; no reliable D call. The germline V gene has CDR1 SGHRS and CDR2 YFSETQ. Trimming stripped 0 bases from V and 7 bases from J, with 8 bases between. This CDR3 has 13 amino acids. Here the CDR3 reads CASSLGNKNEQFF. The CDR3 DNA reads TGCGCCAGCAGCTTGGGAAACAAAAATGAGCAGTTCTTC.

This clone was seen a single time. This sequence joins TRBV27 and TRBJ2-1; 8 nucleotides align to TRBD2. The CDR3 is 14 residues long. With V trimmed by 9 bases and J by 8 bases, 12 bases remained unmatched. Germline V gene data show CDR1 as MNHEY and CDR2 as SMNVEV (reference sequence). The CDR3 sequence is CASTKREFGDEQFF. The DNA of the CDR3 is TGTGCCAGTACCAAGCGGGAGTTTGGGGATGAGCAGTTCTTC.

V gene TRBV1 combines with J gene TRBJ2-2; the table calls TRBD1, which could not be checked here. TRBV1 is a pseudogene segment. CDR3 size: 16 residues. The chain's CDR3 is CTSSTPGQENTGELFF. The CDR3, as DNA: TGCACCAGCAGTACCCCGGGACAGGAGAACACCGGGGAGCTGTTTTTT.

V is TRBV29-1 and J is TRBJ2-1; 9 nucleotides line up with TRBD2. With 6 bases clipped from V and 5 bases from J, the junction kept 8 bases outside the gene matches. The CDR3 extends over 14 amino acids. CDR1 is SQVTM and CDR2 is ANQGSEA in the germline V gene. Here the CDR3 reads CSVRGLAGNNEQFF. CDR3 coding DNA: TGCAGCGTGAGAGGGCTAGCGGGAAACAATGAGCAGTTCTTC.

The chain is built from TRBV28 and TRBJ2-3; the D gene is possibly TRBD1 (6 bases). Trimming took off 3 bases at V and 3 bases at J, with 13 bases between the two ends. CDR3 length equals 15 residues. Germline loops: CDR1 MDHEN, CDR2 SYDVKM. CDR3 sequence: CASSFGDTNTDTQYF. The CDR3, as DNA: TGTGCCAGCAGTTTTGGGGACACCAATACAGATACGCAGTATTTT.

V and J are TRBV4-3 and TRBJ2-4; possible D gene TRBD1, 5 bases. Germline lookup yields CDR1 LGHNA and CDR2 YSLEER. V lost 0 bases and J lost 0, with 12 bases in between. CDR3 length equals 17 residues. CDR3 nucleotide sequence: TGCGCCAGCAGCCAAGATCGAAGGGGTTTAGCCAAAAACATTCAGTACTTC. It codes for CASSQDRRGLAKNIQYF.

V gene TRBV4-1 combines with J gene TRBJ1-1; 9 bases line up with TRBD1. Per the germline V gene, CDR1 is MGHRA and CDR2 is YSYEKL. V shed 3 bases and J 8 bases; nucleotides not matched to a gene: 7. This CDR3 contains 14 residues. CDR3 DNA: TGCGCCAGCAGCCATTTGCTCGGGACAGGGGAAGCTTTCTTT. It yields the protein CASSHLLGTGEAFF.

The chain has TRBV27 and TRBJ2-5; maybe TRBD1 (6 bases). The CDR3 is made up of 13 amino acids. Trimming took off 8 bases at V and 5 bases at J, with 15 bases between the two ends. Per germline, CDR1 MNHEY and CDR2 SMNVEV (reference sequence). Here the CDR3 reads CASSKQGWETQYF. CDR3 nucleotide sequence: TGTGCCAGCTCCAAACAGGGATGGGAGACCCAGTACTTC.

This rearrangement joins TRBV27 to TRBJ2-7; 9 bases agree with TRBD2. V lost 0 bases and J lost 3; bases outside the gene matches: 0. Germline values: CDR1 MNHEY, CDR2 SMNVEV (reference sequence). The CDR3 has 14 amino acids. Here the CDR3 reads CASSLSREGYEQYF. The CDR3 DNA sequence: TGTGCCAGCAGTTTATCGCGGGAGGGCTACGAGCAGTACTTC.

J is TRBJ2-7 and V is TRBV11-2, with TRBD1 identical over 8 bases. The CDR3 covers 16 residues. Germline V CDR1 and CDR2: SGHAT, FQNNGV. V was pared by 5 bases and J by 2 bases, with 11 bases of the junction left unmatched. CDR3 amino acids: CASSRTAGGSPYEQYF. In DNA, the CDR3 is TGTGCCAGCAGCCGAACTGCAGGGGGCTCCCCCTACGAGCAGTACTTC.

The chain recombines TRBV19 with TRBJ2-7; TRBD1 matches at 9 bases. J lost 3 bases, V lost 5 bases, and 8 bases had no gene match. Germline loops: CDR1 LNHDA, CDR2 SQIVND (reference sequence). CDR3 length: 15 amino acids. CDR3 protein: CASSPGTGRNYEQYF. CDR3 nucleotides: TGTGCCAGTAGTCCCGGGACAGGGAGGAACTACGAGCAGTACTTC.

A single count supports this clone. This chain uses TRBV2 with TRBJ2-1, with TRBD2 matching 10 bases. CDR1 is SNHLY, CDR2 FYNNEI, per germline. Trimming cost V 5 bases and J 8 bases; bases outside gene matches: 12. This CDR3 comprises 16 residues. CDR3: CASSPAGGPAFDEQFF. The DNA for the CDR3 is TGTGCCAGCAGTCCAGCGGGAGGGCCGGCCTTCGATGAGCAGTTCTTC.